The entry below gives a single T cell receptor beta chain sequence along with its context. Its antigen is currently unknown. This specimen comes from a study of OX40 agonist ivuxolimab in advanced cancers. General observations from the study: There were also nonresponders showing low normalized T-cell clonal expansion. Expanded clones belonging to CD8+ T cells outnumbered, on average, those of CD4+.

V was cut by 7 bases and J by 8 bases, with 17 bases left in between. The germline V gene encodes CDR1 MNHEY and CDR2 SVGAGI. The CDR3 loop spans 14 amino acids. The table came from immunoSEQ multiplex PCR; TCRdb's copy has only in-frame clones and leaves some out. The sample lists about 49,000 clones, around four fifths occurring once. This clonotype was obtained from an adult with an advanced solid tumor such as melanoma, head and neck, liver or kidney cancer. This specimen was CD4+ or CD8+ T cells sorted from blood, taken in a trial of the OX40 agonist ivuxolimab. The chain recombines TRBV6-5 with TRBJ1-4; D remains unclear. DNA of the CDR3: TGTGCCAGCACGCCGGCAGGCCGTGGGGAAAAACTGTTTTTT. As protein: CASTPAGRGEKLFF.